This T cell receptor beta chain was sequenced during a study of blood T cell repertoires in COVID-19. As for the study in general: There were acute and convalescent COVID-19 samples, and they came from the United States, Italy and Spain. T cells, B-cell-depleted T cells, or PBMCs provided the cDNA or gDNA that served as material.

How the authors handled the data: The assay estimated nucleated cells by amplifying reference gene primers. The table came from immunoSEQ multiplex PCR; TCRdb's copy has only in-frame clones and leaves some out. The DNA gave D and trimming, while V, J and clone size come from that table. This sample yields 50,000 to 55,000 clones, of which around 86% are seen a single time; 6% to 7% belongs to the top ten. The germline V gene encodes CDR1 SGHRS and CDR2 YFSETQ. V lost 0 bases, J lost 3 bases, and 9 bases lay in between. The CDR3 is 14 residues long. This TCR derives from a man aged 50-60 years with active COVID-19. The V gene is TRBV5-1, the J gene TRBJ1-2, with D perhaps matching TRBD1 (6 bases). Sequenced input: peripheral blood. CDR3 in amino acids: CASSLAGDDYGYTF. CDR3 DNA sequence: TGCGCCAGCAGCTTGGCAGGGGATGACTATGGCTACACCTTC.